This TCR beta chain was profiled in a study of CD8 T cells in ankylosing spondylitis. Library preparation for TCR beta used quantitative 5'-RACE with molecular barcodes. TCRdb called the 5' RACE reads again in MiXCR, with one record for every CDR3 protein. The sample contains around 480,000 distinct CDR3 sequences, approximately 17% of which appear only once. Study-wide results and limits: Clones linked with disease were CD8+ and fairly uncommon in the peripheral blood. Earlier reports found some motif variants in synovial fluid and blood in reactive arthritis. According to the report, clones linked to the disease were significantly enriched in matched synovial fluid samples taken from ankylosing spondylitis patients. Blood of patients with ankylosing spondylitis appeared to be characterized by a TCR beta motif of about 8 highly homologous variants.

Points on this clonotype: Its target is not known.

V shed 6 bases and J shed 1 base, with 15 bases lying between them. CDR1 is SGHTA, CDR2 FQGNSA, per germline. CDR3 length equals 15 residues. The chain recombines TRBV7-2 with TRBJ2-5, with a possible D match to TRBD2 (5 bases). The clonotype comes from a male donor with ankylosing spondylitis. The sample taken for sequencing was blood, either unsorted or a sorted T cell fraction (not recorded which). The CDR3 coding sequence is TGTGCCAGCAGTGTGGCCGGGATTCTCCAAGAGACCCAGTACTTC. Protein: CASSVAGILQETQYF.